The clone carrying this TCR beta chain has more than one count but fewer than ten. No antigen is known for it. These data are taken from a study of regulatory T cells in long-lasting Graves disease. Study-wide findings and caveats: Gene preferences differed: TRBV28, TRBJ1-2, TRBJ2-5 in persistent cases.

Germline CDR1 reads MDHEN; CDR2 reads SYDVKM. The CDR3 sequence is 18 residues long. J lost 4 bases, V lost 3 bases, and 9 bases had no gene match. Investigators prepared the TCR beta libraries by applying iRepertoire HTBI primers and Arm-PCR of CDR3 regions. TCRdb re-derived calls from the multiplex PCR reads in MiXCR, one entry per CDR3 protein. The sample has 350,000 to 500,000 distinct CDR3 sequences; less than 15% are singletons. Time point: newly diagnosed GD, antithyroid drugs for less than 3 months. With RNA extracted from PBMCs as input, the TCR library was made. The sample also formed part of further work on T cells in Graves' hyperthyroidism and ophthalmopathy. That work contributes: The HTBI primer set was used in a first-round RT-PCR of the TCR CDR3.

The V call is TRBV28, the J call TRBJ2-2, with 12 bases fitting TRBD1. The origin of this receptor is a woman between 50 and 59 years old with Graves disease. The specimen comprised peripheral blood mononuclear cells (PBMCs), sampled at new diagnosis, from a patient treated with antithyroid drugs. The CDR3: CASSLGRGQGAITGELFF. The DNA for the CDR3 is TGTGCCAGCAGTTTGGGGCGGGGACAGGGGGCGATCACCGGGGAGCTGTTTTTT.